What follows is one T cell receptor beta chain and its context. The data are from a study of blood T cell repertoires in COVID-19. Overall study: Material from acute and convalescent COVID-19 was sourced from the United States, Italy and Spain. In each case, the material was cDNA or gDNA derived from T cells, B-cell-depleted T cells, or PBMCs.

The CDR3 spans 12 residues. V was trimmed by 5 bases and J by 5 bases, leaving 9 bases between them. CDR1 and CDR2 from the germline V gene are MNHEY and SVGAGI. TCRdb keeps only in-frame clones here, not all; method: immunoSEQ multiplex PCR. The repertoire consists of some 50,000 clones, with approximately 90% occurring once and the leading ten covering 28%. The sequenced material came from peripheral blood. This receptor was identified in a human donor in a cohort sampled during active COVID-19. This chain links TRBV6-5 with TRBJ2-5; D remains ambiguous. Here the CDR3 DNA reads TGTGCCAGCAGTCAGACAAGTGAGACCCAGTACTTC. Protein: CASSQTSETQYF.